This paragraph reports one TCR beta chain. The method was immunoSEQ multiplex PCR; TCRdb's version includes in-frame clones alone and lacks a portion of them. The sample comprises 100,000 or so clones, 70% to 80% of which are singletons, and about a quarter rests with the top ten. The J segment lost 2 bases and the V segment lost 3 bases, leaving 4 bases of the junction unmatched. Germline CDR1 reads SGHVS; CDR2 reads FQNEAQ. There are 14 residues in the CDR3. This entry comes from a study of blood T cell repertoires in COVID-19. Study context: COVID-19 samples collected from the United States, Italy and Spain covered acute and convalescent phases.

The origin of this receptor is a human donor in a cohort sampled during active COVID-19. The chain joins TRBV7-8 to TRBJ2-7, with 7 bases aligning to TRBD2. Input material: peripheral blood. The CDR3, as DNA: TGTGCCAGCAGCTTGAACAGCGGGGCCTACGAGCAGTACTTC. Translated, it gives CASSLNSGAYEQYF.